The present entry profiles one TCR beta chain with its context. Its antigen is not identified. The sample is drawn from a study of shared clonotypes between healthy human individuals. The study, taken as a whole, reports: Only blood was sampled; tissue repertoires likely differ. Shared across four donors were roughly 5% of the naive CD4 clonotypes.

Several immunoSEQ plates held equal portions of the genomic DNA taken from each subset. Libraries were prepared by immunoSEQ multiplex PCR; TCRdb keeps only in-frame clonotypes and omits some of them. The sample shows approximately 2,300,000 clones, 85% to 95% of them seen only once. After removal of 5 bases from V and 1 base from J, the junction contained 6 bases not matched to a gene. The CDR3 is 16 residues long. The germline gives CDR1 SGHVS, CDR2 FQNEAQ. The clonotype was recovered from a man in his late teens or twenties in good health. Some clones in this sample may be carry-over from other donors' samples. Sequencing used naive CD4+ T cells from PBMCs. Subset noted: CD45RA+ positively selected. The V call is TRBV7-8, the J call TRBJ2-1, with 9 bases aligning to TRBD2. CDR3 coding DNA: TGTGCCAGCAGCCAGCCGGGACTAGCTTCCTACAATGAGCAGTTCTTC. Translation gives CASSQPGLASYNEQFF. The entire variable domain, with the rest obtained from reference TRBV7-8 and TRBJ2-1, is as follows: GAGVSQSPRYKVAKRGQDVALRCDPISGHVSLFWYQQALGQGPEFLTYFQNEAQLDKSGLPSDRFFAERPEGSVSTLKIQRTQQEDSAVYLCASSQPGLASYNEQFFGPGTRLTVL.